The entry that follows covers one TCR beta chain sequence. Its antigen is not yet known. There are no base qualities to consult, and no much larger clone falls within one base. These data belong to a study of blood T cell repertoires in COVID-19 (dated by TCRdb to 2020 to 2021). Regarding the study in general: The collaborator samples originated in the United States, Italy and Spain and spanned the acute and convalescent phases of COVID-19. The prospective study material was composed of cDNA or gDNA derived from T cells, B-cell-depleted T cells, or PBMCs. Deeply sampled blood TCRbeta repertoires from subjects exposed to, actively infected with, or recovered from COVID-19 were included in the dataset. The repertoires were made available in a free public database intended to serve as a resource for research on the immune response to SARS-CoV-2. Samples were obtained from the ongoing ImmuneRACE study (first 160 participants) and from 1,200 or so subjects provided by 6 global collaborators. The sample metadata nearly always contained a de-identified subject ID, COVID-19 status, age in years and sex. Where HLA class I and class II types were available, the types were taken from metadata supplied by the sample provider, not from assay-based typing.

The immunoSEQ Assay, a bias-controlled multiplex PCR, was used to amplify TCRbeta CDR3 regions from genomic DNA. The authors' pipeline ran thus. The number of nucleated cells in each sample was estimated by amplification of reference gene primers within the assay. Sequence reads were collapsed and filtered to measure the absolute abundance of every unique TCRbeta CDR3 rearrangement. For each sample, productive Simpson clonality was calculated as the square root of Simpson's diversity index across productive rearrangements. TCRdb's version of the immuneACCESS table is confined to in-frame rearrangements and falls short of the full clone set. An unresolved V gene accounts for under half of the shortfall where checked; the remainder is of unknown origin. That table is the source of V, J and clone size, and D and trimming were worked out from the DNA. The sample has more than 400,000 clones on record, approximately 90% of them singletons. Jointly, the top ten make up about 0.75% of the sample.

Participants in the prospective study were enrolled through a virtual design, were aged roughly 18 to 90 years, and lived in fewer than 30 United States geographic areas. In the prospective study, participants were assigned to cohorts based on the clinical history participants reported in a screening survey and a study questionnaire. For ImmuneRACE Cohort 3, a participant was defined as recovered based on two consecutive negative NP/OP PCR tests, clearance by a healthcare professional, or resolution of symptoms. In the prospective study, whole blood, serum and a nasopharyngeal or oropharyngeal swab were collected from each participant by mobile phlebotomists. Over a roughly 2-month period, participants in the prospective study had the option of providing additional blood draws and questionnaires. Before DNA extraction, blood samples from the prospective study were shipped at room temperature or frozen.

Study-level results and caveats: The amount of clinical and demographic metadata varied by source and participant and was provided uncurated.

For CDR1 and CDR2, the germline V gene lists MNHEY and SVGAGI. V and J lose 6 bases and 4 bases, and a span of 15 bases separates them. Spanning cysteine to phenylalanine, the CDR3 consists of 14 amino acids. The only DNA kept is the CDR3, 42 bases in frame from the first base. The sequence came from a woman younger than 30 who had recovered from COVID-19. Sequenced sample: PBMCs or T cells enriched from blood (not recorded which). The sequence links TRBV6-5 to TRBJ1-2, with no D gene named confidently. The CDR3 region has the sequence CASRPGGRLYGYTF. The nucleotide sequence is TGTGCCAGCAGACCTGGCGGGCGACTCTATGGCTACACCTTC.